This T cell receptor (beta chain) originates from a study of T cell repertoires in cytomegalovirus infection (dated by TCRdb to between 2019 and 2020). About the study as a whole: Donor HLA type was relevant to the analysis, as public TCR beta signatures indicated carriage of CMV infection together with the matching HLA type. The paper's findings and limits, for the study overall: Cumulative frequency of public TCR beta family members discriminated carriers of CMV infection plus the relevant HLA type in this cohort and an independent roughly 330-donor cohort. The ex vivo response was dominated by HLA-C-restricted CMV-specific TCR beta clonotypes, which also provided the single most frequent clonotype in two of eight donors.

The sequencer was an Illumina HiSeq 1500. TCRdb passed the public sequencing reads through fastp at Q25 and MiXCR, retaining productive beta sequences. Duplicate CDR3 protein sequences are folded into a single record with the most common DNA and genes. The sample data list roughly 640,000 distinct CDR3 sequences, and about 24% of these were observed just once. The ten largest clones represent 8% of the sample. A note on this clonotype: Its binding antigen is unknown. The sample holds no much larger clone one base away, and base qualities are not on file.

The V and J ends are trimmed by 2 bases and 4 bases, leaving 6 bases between them. Taken from cysteine to phenylalanine, the CDR3 has 13 residues. Only the CDR3 DNA is retained, 39 bases long and in frame from the first base. The germline V gene encodes CDR1 MNHEY and CDR2 SVGEGT. The TCR originated in a human donor in good health (CMV status not recorded). Some clones in this sample may be carry-over from other donors' samples. The sequenced sample was CD8+ T cells from PBMCs. The chain is assembled from TRBV6-2 or TRBV6-3 and TRBJ2-1; the D segment cannot be called with confidence. The CDR3 sequence is CASSYGFYNEQFF. In nucleotide form, the sequence is TGTGCCAGCAGTTACGGCTTTTACAATGAGCAGTTCTTC.